Listed below are T cell receptor beta chains from one sample, sequenced in a study of T cell responses to AZD1222 COVID-19 vaccine. The protocol was immunoSEQ multiplex PCR, while the TCRdb copy is restricted to in-frame clones and leaves out a portion. The sample holds fewer than 150,000 clones, approximately 90% seen once. The sequencing used peripheral blood, collected on day 0 of AZD1222 vaccination. Every receptor here comes from an adult in good health. Each CDR3 is given with its conserved first and last residue. Fields, in order: V gene, D gene, J gene, clone size, CDR3 protein, CDR3 DNA. The D gene is left open where the match is weak. Some rows have no size entry. The others give once, few or many, or a class for an expanded clone.

TRBV5-6	NA	TRBJ1-2	NA	CASSGEGERNYGYTF	TGTGCCAGCAGCGGGGAGGGCGAACGTAACTATGGCTACACCTTC
TRBV15	TRBD2	TRBJ2-7	NA	CATSRVEREVSYEQYF	TGTGCCACCAGCAGAGTGGAGCGGGAGGTATCCTACGAGCAGTACTTC
TRBV5-1	TRBD1	TRBJ1-4	NA	CASSLEGQPNEKLFF	TGCGCCAGCAGCTTGGAGGGACAGCCGAATGAAAAACTGTTTTTT
TRBV5-1	TRBD1	TRBJ2-3	NA	CASSLNQGDTDTQYF	TGCGCCAGCAGCTTGAATCAGGGGGATACAGATACGCAGTATTTT
TRBV6-4	NA	TRBJ1-1	NA	CASTQTVRGTEAFF	TGTGCCAGCACTCAGACCGTTAGGGGCACTGAAGCTTTCTTT
TRBV18	TRBD2	TRBJ2-7	NA	CASSGRGAYEQYF	TGTGCCAGCTCCGGACGGGGGGCCTACGAGCAGTACTTC
TRBV2	NA	TRBJ2-2	NA	CASSPTRGGNTGELFF	TGTGCCAGCAGTCCTACGCGGGGAGGGAACACCGGGGAGCTGTTTTTT
TRBV11-3	NA	TRBJ2-2	NA	CASSNRDSETGELFF	TGTGCCAGCAGCAACCGGGACTCGGAAACCGGGGAGCTGTTTTTT
TRBV6-5	NA	TRBJ1-5	NA	CASRDYPRRQPQHF	TGTGCCAGCAGGGATTACCCCCGAAGACAGCCCCAGCATTTT
TRBV6-4	TRBD1	TRBJ1-6	once	CASSEGQGNSPLHF	TGTGCCAGCAGTGAGGGACAGGGAAATTCACCCCTCCACTTT
TRBV3-1/TRBV3-2	NA	TRBJ2-7	NA	CASSQNRGAYEQYF	TGTGCCAGCAGCCAAAACAGAGGAGCCTACGAGCAGTACTTC
TRBV24-1	NA	TRBJ2-2	once	CATSDDLDTGELFF	TGTGCCACCAGTGACGACCTTGACACCGGGGAGCTGTTTTTT
TRBV10-3	NA	TRBJ1-2	NA	CAISEYSYGYTF	TGCGCCATCAGTGAATACAGCTATGGCTACACCTTC
TRBV20-1	NA	TRBJ2-5	NA	CSARKQETQYF	TGCAGTGCTCGAAAACAAGAGACCCAGTACTTC
TRBV19	NA	TRBJ1-2	once	CASSIAGAGYTF	TGTGCCAGTAGTATAGCCGGGGCTGGCTACACCTTC
TRBV4-2	TRBD2	TRBJ2-5	NA	CASSRETSGSGETQYF	TGTGCCAGCAGCCGGGAGACTAGCGGGAGTGGGGAGACCCAGTACTTC
TRBV7-9	NA	TRBJ1-6	NA	CASSLAGGYTSPLHF	TGTGCCAGCAGCTTAGCCGGGGGTTATACTTCACCCCTCCACTTT
TRBV27	NA	TRBJ1-2	NA	CASSSPSGTENGYTF	TGTGCCAGCAGTTCTCCCTCCGGGACCGAGAATGGCTACACCTTC
TRBV5-1	NA	TRBJ2-1	NA	CASSLATGNEQFF	TGCGCCAGCAGCTTGGCCACGGGGAATGAGCAGTTCTTC
TRBV5-4	NA	TRBJ2-4	NA	CASSSLTAAHAKNIQYF	TGTGCCAGCAGCTCCCTCACAGCGGCACACGCCAAAAACATTCAGTACTTC
TRBV2	NA	TRBJ1-2	NA	CASSRLRTDLNYGYTF	TGTGCCAGCAGTAGACTAAGAACGGACTTGAACTATGGCTACACCTTC
TRBV19	NA	TRBJ1-4	few	CASSNGVWGTVEKLFF	TGTGCCAGTAGTAATGGGGTTTGGGGGACGGTGGAAAAACTGTTTTTT
TRBV2	TRBD1	TRBJ2-1	NA	CASSLRTGSKDEQFF	TGTGCCAGCAGTTTACGGACAGGCAGTAAGGATGAGCAGTTCTTC
TRBV19	TRBD1	TRBJ1-5	NA	CASTDRVSNQPQHF	TGTGCCAGTACCGACAGGGTTAGCAATCAGCCCCAGCATTTT
TRBV2	NA	TRBJ1-6	NA	CASLRRSPLHF	TGTGCCAGCCTAAGGAGATCACCCCTCCACTTT
TRBV18	NA	TRBJ2-7	NA	CASSKDSLKSYEQYF	TGTGCCAGCTCAAAGGACTCGCTTAAGTCCTACGAGCAGTACTTC